One and the same sample provided the 2 T cell receptor beta chains below, sequenced in a study of T cells after yellow fever vaccination (dated by TCRdb to about 2019). Library prep was done by 5' RACE. TCRdb names Illumina HiSeq 2500 as the instrument used. The public reads were quality trimmed at Q25 with fastp and then assembled into clones with MiXCR by TCRdb, keeping productive beta chains. One record per CDR3 amino acid sequence lists the most common genes and DNA. The sample has 620,000 or so distinct CDR3 sequences on record, about 12% of them singletons. 15% of the sample is held by the ten biggest clonotypes. The label giving this sample's treatment or condition can be read as: live attenuated yellow fever vaccine strain. Sequencing used PBMCs, obtained on the day of the yellow fever booster vaccination. The receptors were gathered from a man younger than 40 who received the YFV17D yellow fever vaccine.

The rearrangement links TRBV20-1 to TRBJ2-1, with TRBD1 identical over 9 bases. J was trimmed by 10 bases and V by 5 bases; bases with no gene match: 12. This CDR3 has 14 amino acids. Germline CDR1 and CDR2: DFQATT and SNEGSKA (reference sequence). This CDR3 is CSASDRGSGREQFF. CDR3 bases: TGCAGTGCTTCGGACAGGGGCTCGGGGAGGGAGCAGTTCTTC.

The sample holds a few counts of this clonotype. CDR3 DNA sequence: TGTGCCAGCAGTTTTAGGAGCGGGAGGACCTACGAGCAGTACTTC. Its protein product is CASSFRSGRTYEQYF. The chain is built from TRBV28 and TRBJ2-7; 9 bases agree with TRBD2. CDR3 length: 15 amino acids. V gave up 3 bases and J gave up 2 bases; unmatched junction bases: 5. Germline CDR1 MDHEN, CDR2 SYDVKM.